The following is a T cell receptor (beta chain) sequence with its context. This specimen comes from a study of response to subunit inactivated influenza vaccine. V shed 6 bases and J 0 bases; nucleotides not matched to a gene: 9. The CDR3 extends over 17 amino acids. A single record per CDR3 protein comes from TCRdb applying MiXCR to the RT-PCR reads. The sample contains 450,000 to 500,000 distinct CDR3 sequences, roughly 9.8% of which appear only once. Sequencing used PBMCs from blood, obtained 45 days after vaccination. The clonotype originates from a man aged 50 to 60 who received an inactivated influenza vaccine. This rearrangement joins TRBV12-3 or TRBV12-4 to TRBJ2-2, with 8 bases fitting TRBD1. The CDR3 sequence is CASRPLQGATNTGELFF. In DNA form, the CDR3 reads TGTGCCAGCAGGCCCCTCCAGGGGGCAACGAACACCGGGGAGCTGTTTTTT.